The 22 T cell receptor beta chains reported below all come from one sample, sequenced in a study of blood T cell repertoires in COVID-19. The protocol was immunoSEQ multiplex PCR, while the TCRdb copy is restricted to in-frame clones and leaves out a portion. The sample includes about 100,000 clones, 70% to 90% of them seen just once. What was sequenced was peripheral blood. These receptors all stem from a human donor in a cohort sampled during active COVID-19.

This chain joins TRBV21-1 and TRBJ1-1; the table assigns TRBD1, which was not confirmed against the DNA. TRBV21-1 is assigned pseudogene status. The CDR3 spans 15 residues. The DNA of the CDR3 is TGTGCCAGCAGCAAGGATATGGTAGGGGACACTGAAGCTTTCTTT. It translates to CASSKDMVGDTEAFF.

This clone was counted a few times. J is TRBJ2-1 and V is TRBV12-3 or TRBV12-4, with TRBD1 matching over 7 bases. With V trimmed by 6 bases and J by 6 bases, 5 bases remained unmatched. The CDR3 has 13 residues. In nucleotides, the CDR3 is TGTGCCAGCAGCCTAACAGGGGCCAATGAGCAGTTCTTC. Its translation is CASSLTGANEQFF.

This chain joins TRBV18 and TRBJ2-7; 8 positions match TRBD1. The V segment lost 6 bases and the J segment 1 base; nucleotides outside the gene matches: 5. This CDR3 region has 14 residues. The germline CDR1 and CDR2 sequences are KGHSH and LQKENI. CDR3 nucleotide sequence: TGTGCCAGCTCTCCCCGGGACAGGTCCTACGAGCAGTACTTC. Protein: CASSPRDRSYEQYF.

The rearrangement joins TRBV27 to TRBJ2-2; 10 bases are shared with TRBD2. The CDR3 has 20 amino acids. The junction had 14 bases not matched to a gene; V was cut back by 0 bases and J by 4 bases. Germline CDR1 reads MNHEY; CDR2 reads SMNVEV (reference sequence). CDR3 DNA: TGTGCCAGCAGTTTATCTCACGGACAAACGGGACTAGCGAGCACCGGGGAGCTGTTTTTT. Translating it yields CASSLSHGQTGLASTGELFF.

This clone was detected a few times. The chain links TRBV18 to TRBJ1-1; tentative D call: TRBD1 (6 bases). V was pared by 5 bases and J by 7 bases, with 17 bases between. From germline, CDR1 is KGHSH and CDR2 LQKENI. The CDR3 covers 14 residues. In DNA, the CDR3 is TGTGCCAGCTCAATCGACAGGCCAAGGAATGAAGCTTTCTTT. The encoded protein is CASSIDRPRNEAFF. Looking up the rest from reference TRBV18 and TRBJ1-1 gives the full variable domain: NAGVMQNPRHLVRRRGQEARLRCSPMKGHSHVYWYRQLPEEGLKFMVYLQKENIIDESGMPKERFSAEFPKEGPSILRIQQVVRGDSAAYFCASSIDRPRNEAFFGQGTRLTVV.

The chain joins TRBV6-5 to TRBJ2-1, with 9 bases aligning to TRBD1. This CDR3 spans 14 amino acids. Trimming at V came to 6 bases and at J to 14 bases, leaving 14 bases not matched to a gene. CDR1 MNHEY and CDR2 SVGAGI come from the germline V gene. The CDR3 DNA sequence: TGTGCCAGCAGCCTCATTCCCGGGGACAGGGTAAAGTTCTTC. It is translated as CASSLIPGDRVKFF.

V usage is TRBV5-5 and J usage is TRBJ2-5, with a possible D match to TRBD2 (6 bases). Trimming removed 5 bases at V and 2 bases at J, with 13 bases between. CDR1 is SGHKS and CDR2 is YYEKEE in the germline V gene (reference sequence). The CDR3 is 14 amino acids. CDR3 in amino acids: CASSRGLLQETQYF. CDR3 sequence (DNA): TGTGCCAGCAGTCGGGGACTGCTACAAGAGACCCAGTACTTC.

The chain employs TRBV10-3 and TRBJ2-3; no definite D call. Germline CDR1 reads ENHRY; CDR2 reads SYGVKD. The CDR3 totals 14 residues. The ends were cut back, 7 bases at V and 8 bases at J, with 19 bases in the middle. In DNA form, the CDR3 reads TGTGCCATCAAGAGGAACAAGGTGCAAGGTACGCAGTATTTT. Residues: CAIKRNKVQGTQYF.

The CDR3 loop reads CASSIQTSIAGELFF. The CDR3 nucleotides read TGTGCCAGTAGTATACAGACTAGTATCGCCGGGGAGCTGTTTTTT. The chain recombines TRBV19 with TRBJ2-2, with D perhaps matching TRBD2 (6 bases). The V end was cut by 2 bases, the J end by 6 bases, with 13 bases between. CDR3 size: 15 residues. CDR1 and CDR2 from the germline V gene are LNHDA and SQIVND (reference sequence).

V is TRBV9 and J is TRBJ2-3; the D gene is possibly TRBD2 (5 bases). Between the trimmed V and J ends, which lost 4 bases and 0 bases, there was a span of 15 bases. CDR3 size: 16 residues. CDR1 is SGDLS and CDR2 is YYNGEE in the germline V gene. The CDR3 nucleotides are TGTGCCAGCAGCCCCTCCGGGATCTTTAGCACAGATACGCAGTATTTT. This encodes CASSPSGIFSTDTQYF.

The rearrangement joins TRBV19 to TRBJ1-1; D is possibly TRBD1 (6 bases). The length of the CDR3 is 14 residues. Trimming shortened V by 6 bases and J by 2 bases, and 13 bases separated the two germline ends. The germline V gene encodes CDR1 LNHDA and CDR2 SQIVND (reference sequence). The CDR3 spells CASRPTGLNTEAFF. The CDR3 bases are TGTGCCAGTAGGCCAACAGGGTTAAACACTGAAGCTTTCTTT.

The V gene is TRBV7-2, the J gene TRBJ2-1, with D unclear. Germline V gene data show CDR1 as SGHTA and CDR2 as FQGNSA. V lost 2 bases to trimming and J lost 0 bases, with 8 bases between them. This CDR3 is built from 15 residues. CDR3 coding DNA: TGTGCCAGCAGCTTAAATCCCTCCTCCTACAATGAGCAGTTCTTC. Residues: CASSLNPSSYNEQFF.

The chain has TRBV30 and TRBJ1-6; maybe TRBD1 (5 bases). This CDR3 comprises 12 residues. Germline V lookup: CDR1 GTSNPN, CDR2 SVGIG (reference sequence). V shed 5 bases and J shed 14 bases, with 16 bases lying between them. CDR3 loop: CAWDSLGGSLHF. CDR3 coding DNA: TGTGCCTGGGACAGTCTGGGGGGATCCCTCCACTTT. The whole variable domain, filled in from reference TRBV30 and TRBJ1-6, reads SQTIHQWPATLVQPVGSPLSLECTVEGTSNPNLYWYRQAAGRGLQLLFYSVGIGQISSEVPQNLSASRPQDRQFILSSKKLLLSDSGFYLCAWDSLGGSLHFGNGTRLTVT.

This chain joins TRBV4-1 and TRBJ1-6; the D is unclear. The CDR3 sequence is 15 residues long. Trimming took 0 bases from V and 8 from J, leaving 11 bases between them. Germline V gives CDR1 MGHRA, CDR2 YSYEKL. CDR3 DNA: TGCGCCAGCAGCCAAGATGGCAAACAGTATTCACCCCTCCACTTT. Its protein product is CASSQDGKQYSPLHF.

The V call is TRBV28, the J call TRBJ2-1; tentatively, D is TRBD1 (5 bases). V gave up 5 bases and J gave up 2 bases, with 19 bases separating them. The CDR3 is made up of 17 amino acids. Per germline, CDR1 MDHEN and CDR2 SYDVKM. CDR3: CASSLLPAPGTYNEQFF. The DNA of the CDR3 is TGTGCCAGCAGTCTCCTACCCGCCCCAGGGACCTACAATGAGCAGTTCTTC.

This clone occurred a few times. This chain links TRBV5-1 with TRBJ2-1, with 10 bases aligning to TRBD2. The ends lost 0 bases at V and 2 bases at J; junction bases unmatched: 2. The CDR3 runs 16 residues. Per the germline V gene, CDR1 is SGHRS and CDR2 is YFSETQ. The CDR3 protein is CASSLVAGGTYNEQFF. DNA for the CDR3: TGCGCCAGCAGCTTGGTAGCGGGGGGAACCTACAATGAGCAGTTCTTC.

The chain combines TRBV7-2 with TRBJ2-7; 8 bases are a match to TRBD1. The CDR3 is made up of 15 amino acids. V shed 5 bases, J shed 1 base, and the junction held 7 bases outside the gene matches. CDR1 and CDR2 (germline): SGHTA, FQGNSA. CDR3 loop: CASSEQGELSYEQYF. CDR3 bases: TGTGCCAGCAGCGAACAGGGGGAATTATCCTACGAGCAGTACTTC.

The CDR3 DNA is TGTGCCAGCAGCTTGGCCTATTCAGATACGCAGTATTTT. Protein product: CASSLAYSDTQYF. The chain has TRBV5-4 and TRBJ2-3; D is unresolved. The CDR3 sequence is 13 residues long. The germline V gene has CDR1 SGHNT and CDR2 YYREEE (reference sequence). Trimming cost V 0 bases and J 4 bases, with 6 bases left between them.

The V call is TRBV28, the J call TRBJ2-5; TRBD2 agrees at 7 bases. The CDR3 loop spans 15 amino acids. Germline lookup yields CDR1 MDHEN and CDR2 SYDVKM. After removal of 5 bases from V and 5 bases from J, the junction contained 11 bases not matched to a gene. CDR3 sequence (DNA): TGTGCCAGCAGTGGGGGGAGGGCCTTTCGGGAGACCCAGTACTTC. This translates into CASSGGRAFRETQYF.

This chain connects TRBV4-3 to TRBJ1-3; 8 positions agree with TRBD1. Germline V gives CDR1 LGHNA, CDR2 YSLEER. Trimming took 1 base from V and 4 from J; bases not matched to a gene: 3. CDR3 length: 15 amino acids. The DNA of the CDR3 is TGCGCCAGCAGCCAAGCAACAGGGGGAGGAAACACCATATATTTT. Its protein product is CASSQATGGGNTIYF.

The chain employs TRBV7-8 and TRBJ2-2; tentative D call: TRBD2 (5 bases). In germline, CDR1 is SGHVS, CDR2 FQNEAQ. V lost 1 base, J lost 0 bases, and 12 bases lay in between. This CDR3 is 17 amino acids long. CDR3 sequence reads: CASSLGGLGANTGELFF. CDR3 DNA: TGTGCCAGCAGCTTAGGGGGTTTGGGAGCGAACACCGGGGAGCTGTTTTTT. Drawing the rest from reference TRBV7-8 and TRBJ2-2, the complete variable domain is GAGVSQSPRYKVAKRGQDVALRCDPISGHVSLFWYQQALGQGPEFLTYFQNEAQLDKSGLPSDRFFAERPEGSVSTLKIQRTQQEDSAVYLCASSLGGLGANTGELFFGEGSRLTVL.

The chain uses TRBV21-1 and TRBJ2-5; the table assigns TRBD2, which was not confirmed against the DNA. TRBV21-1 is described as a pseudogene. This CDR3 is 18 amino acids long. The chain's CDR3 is CASSTTVNGTSQQETQYF. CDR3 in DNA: TGTGCCAGCAGCACAACCGTAAATGGGACTAGCCAACAAGAGACCCAGTACTTC.